This T cell receptor beta chain was found in a study of blood T cell repertoires in COVID-19. Study in general: COVID-19 samples collected from the United States, Italy and Spain covered acute and convalescent phases. Sources were T cells, B-cell-depleted T cells, or PBMCs; the material itself was cDNA or gDNA.

V dropped 0 bases and J dropped 2; count of bases not matched to a gene: 6. Per the germline V gene, CDR1 is SGDLS and CDR2 is YYNGEE. The length of the CDR3 is 17 residues. In the study's own analysis: Reference gene primer amplification gave nucleated cell count estimates. Only in-frame clones appear in the TCRdb table, and some are missing; sequencing was by immunoSEQ multiplex PCR. The D gene and trimming were derived from the DNA, and the V and J assignments and clone size from that table. The repertoire holds some 75,000 clones, with roughly 82% as singletons. This sequence was found in a woman older than 75 with active or convalescent COVID-19. Sequenced input: peripheral blood. The chain joins TRBV9 to TRBJ2-2, with 8 bases fitting TRBD2. The CDR3 loop reads CASSVDPAGANTGELFF. The CDR3 DNA reads TGTGCCAGCAGCGTAGATCCAGCGGGAGCTAACACCGGGGAGCTGTTTTTT.